Presented here are 3 T cell receptor beta chains from one specimen sequenced in a study of spatial heterogeneity in lung cancer. Each CDR3 protein gets one entry after TCRdb re-called the 5' RACE reads with MiXCR. The sample lists 200 to 250 distinct CDR3 sequences, about 87% seen once, with around 43% in the top ten. This sample's time point: sample taken at primary tumor resection. Antigens of these TCRs are unknown. Study conclusions and caveats: Tumor mutation count correlated with how many alpha and beta TCRs expanded intratumorally.

This specimen was lung tumor tissue, taken at surgery. The origin of the receptors is a female donor with early-stage non-small cell lung cancer.

Turning to this clonotype: In a library made to pick up alpha chains, this beta chain is a stray read with a size that means little. The chain combines TRBV7-9 with TRBJ2-7; D is undetermined. Deletions cut 1 base from V and 1 base from J, with 8 bases between. The CDR3 is made up of 14 amino acids. Germline values: CDR1 SEHNR, CDR2 FQNEAQ (reference sequence). The CDR3 DNA is TGTGCCAGCAGCTTAGGATCTGTTTCCTACGAGCAGTACTTC. Encoded protein: CASSLGSVSYEQYF.

Turning to this clonotype: This beta chain was picked up by a library intended for alpha chains and is off target, so its count carries little meaning. The V gene is TRBV5-5, the J gene TRBJ2-6; D call uncertain. The CDR3 is 16 residues long. The germline gives CDR1 SGHKS, CDR2 YYEKEE (reference sequence). V was trimmed by 0 bases and J by 0 bases, leaving 7 bases between them. CDR3 region: CASSLVGRSGANVLTF. CDR3 DNA sequence: TGTGCCAGCAGCTTGGTCGGGCGCTCTGGGGCCAACGTCCTGACTTTC. Based on the CDR3 plus reference TRBV5-5 and TRBJ2-6, the full variable domain is DAGVTQSPTHLIKTRGQQVTLRCSPISGHKSVSWYQQVLGQGPQFIFQYYEKEERGRGNFPDRFSARQFPNYSSELNVNALLLGDSALYLCASSLVGRSGANVLTFGAGSRLTVL.

With respect to this clonotype: This beta chain turned up in a library designed for alpha chains; as an off-target read, its abundance says little. The chain uses TRBV29-1 and TRBJ2-4; 10 positions match TRBD2. Germline lookup yields CDR1 SQVTM and CDR2 ANQGSEA. The CDR3 consists of 19 residues. Germline trimming cut 1 base from V and 0 bases from J; bases unmatched to any gene: 12. The CDR3 loop reads CSVEAIGLAEYLAKNIQYF. The CDR3 bases are TGCAGCGTTGAAGCGATAGGACTAGCGGAATACCTAGCCAAAAACATTCAGTACTTC.